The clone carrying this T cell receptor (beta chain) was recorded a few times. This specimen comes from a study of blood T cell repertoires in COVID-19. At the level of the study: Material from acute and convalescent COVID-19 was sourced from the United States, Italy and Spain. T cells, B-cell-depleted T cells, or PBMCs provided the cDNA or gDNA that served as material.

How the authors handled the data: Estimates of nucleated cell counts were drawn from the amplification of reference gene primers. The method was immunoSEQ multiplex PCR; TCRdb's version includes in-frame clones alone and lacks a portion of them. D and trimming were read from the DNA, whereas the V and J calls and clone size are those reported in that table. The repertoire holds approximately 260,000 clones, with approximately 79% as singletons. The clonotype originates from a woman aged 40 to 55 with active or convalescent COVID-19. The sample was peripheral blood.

CDR3 DNA: TGTGCCAGCAGTCGTACCGCCGGGACAGCTGACTACGAGCAGTACTTC. This sequence encodes CASSRTAGTADYEQYF. V and J are TRBV9 and TRBJ2-7; 7 bases are shared with TRBD1. This CDR3 is 16 amino acids long. Looked up from germline, CDR1 is SGDLS and CDR2 is YYNGEE. With 5 bases clipped from V and 3 bases from J, the junction kept 14 bases outside the gene matches.